This T cell receptor (beta chain) is from a study of cytomegalovirus exposure and HLA in healthy donors. Likely unrecorded immune exposures existed in these nominally healthy donors. About this clone itself: Its specificity is unknown.

Vbeta (60) and Jbeta (13) primers were used in the PCR. Produced via immunoSEQ multiplex PCR; TCRdb's table is partial and in-frame only. This table holds 100,000 or so clones, 76% found once. General study points: In a later analysis, a missense DCLRE1C variant was linked to TCR beta V- and J-gene trimming.

The sequenced sample was PBMCs. This clonotype originated in a man aged 35 to 55 in good health and CMV-seronegative.

CDR3 nucleotide sequence: TGTGCCAGCAGCCCTCGACTGGGTAGGTACGTC. It specifies CASSPRLGRYV. V gene TRBV21-1 combines with J gene TRBJ2-7; the table assigns TRBD2, which was not confirmed against the DNA. TRBV21-1 is marked as a pseudogene. This CDR3 is 11 amino acids long.